Below are 3 T cell receptor beta chains sequenced from a single sample in a study of technical replicates of blood from a handful of donors. Assay: immunoSEQ multiplex PCR; the TCRdb copy retains only in-frame clones and omits some. The data contain tens of thousands of clones, 90% to 95% of them singletons. Sequencing was done on a sample of T cells isolated from PBMCs. The receptors originated from a human donor in good health.

This clone has just one count. This sequence joins TRBV11-3 and TRBJ2-1; possibly TRBD2 for D (5 bases). The germline V gene has CDR1 SGHNT and CDR2 YENEEA. The ends were cut back, 2 bases at V and 3 bases at J, with 11 bases in the middle. CDR3 length: 15 amino acids. The CDR3 coding sequence is TGTGCCAGCAGCTTAAGCGGAAAGATCTACAATGAGCAGTTCTTC. It specifies CASSLSGKIYNEQFF. Based on the CDR3 plus reference TRBV11-3 and TRBJ2-1, the full variable domain is EAGVVQSPRYKIIEKKQPVAFWCNPISGHNTLYWYLQNLGQGPELLIRYENEEAVDDSQLPKDRFSAERLKGVDSTLKIQPAELGDSAVYLCASSLSGKIYNEQFFGPGTRLTVL.

The V gene is TRBV5-6, the J gene TRBJ1-1; 7 nucleotides line up with TRBD1. Germline V gives CDR1 SGHDT, CDR2 YYEEEE. V was clipped by 3 bases and J by 12 bases; unmatched bases: 8. The CDR3 covers 12 residues. CDR3 amino acids: CASSYWTGGTFF. CDR3 coding DNA: TGTGCCAGCAGCTACTGGACAGGTGGTACTTTCTTT. Drawing the rest from reference TRBV5-6 and TRBJ1-1, the complete variable domain is DAGVTQSPTHLIKTRGQQVTLRCSPKSGHDTVSWYQQALGQGPQFIFQYYEEEERQRGNFPDRFSGHQFPNYSSELNVNALLLGDSALYLCASSYWTGGTFFGQGTRLTVV.

V is TRBV27 and J is TRBJ2-1; tentatively, D is TRBD2 (6 bases). CDR1 and CDR2 (germline): MNHEY, SMNVEV (reference sequence). This CDR3 is built from 14 residues. V lost 5 bases and J 4 bases, leaving 12 bases between the germline ends. The CDR3 DNA is TGTGCCAGCAGTCAGGTCGGGAGATACAATGAGCAGTTCTTC. Protein sequence: CASSQVGRYNEQFF.